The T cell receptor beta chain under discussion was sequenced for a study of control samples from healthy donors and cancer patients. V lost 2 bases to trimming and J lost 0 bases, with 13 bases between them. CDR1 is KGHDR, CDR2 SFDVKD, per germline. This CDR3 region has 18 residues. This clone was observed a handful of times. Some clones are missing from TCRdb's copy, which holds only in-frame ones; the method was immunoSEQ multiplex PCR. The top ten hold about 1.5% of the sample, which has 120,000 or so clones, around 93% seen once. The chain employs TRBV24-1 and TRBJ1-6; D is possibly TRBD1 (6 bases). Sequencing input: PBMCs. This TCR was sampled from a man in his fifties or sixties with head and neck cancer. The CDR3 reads CATSDSGAASSYNSPLHF. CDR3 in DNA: TGTGCCACCAGTGATTCAGGGGCCGCGAGCTCCTATAATTCACCCCTCCACTTT.